The clone carrying this TCR beta chain was counted at least ten times. Its antigen remains unknown. As to time point: newly diagnosed GD, antithyroid drugs for less than 3 months. Isolated PBMC RNA provided the starting material for the TCR library. Through Arm-PCR of CDR3 regions and iRepertoire HTBI primers, TCR beta libraries were built. TCRdb redid the calling of the multiplex PCR reads with MiXCR, one entry per CDR3 protein. The profile shows a few hundred thousand distinct CDR3 sequences, roughly 19% of them singletons. The data originate from a study of regulatory T cells in long-lasting Graves disease. Findings and limits, study-wide: Persistent Graves' patients showed less TCR diversity than newly diagnosed ones.

The same data also contributed to another study, on T cells in Graves' hyperthyroidism and ophthalmopathy. This second study says: Among the patients, aged 18 to 65, hyperthyroidism was newly diagnosed and had lasted under 2 months.

Sequencing used peripheral blood mononuclear cells (PBMCs), obtained at new diagnosis, from a patient treated with antithyroid drugs. The sequence was obtained from a woman in her 30s with Graves disease.

The CDR3 DNA sequence: TGTGCCAGCAGCTTAGGGGAGGTTGGTGATGAGCAGTTCTTC. It translates to CASSLGEVGDEQFF. The chain recombines TRBV11-2 with TRBJ2-1; perhaps TRBD2 as D (6 bases). The CDR3 covers 14 residues. V shed 1 base and J shed 8 bases, with 12 bases lying between them. Germline V lookup: CDR1 SGHAT, CDR2 FQNNGV.